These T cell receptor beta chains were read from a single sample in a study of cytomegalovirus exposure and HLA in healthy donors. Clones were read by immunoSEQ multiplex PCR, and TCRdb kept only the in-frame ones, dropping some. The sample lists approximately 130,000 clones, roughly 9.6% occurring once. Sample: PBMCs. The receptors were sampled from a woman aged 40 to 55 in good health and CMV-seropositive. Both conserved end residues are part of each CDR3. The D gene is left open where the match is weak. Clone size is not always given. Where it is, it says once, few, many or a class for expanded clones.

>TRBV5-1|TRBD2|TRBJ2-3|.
CASTLLRGLAQPDTQYF
TGCGCCAGCACCCTACTACGAGGACTAGCCCAGCCAGATACGCAGTATTTT
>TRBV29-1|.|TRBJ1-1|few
CSVRGDDSTEAFF
TGCAGCGTTCGGGGGGACGATAGCACTGAAGCTTTCTTT
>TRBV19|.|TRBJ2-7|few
CASSIGQRDEQYF
TGTGCCAGTAGTATAGGCCAGAGGGACGAGCAGTACTTC
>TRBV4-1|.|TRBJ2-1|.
CASSQLEGFSYNEQFF
TGCGCCAGCAGCCAACTAGAGGGATTCTCCTACAATGAGCAGTTCTTC
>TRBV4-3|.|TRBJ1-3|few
CASSLTAGGAFSGNTIYF
TGCGCCAGCAGCCTTACGGCGGGGGGTGCCTTCTCTGGAAACACCATATATTTT
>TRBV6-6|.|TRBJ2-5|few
CASSLDWAGAQYF
TGTGCCAGCAGTCTGGACTGGGCCGGAGCCCAGTACTTC
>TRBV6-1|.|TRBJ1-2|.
CASSAPEGSNYGYTF
TGTGCCAGCAGTGCCCCCGAGGGTTCTAACTATGGCTACACCTTC
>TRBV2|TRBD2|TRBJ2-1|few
CASSHERGGDEQFF
TGTGCCAGCAGTCACGAGCGGGGGGGCGATGAGCAGTTCTTC
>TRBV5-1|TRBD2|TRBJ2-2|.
CASSWTSGSTGELFF
TGCGCCAGCAGCTGGACTAGCGGGAGCACCGGGGAGCTGTTTTTT
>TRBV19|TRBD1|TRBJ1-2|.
CASSTGTGNSQANYGYTF
TGTGCCAGTAGTACCGGGACAGGGAACTCCCAAGCTAACTATGGCTACACCTTC
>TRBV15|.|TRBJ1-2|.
CATSRVRGGVGGYTF
TGTGCCACCAGCAGAGTTCGGGGTGGGGTGGGCGGCTACACCTTC
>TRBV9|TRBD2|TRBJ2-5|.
CASSARSGGFGETQYF
TGTGCCAGCAGCGCCCGGAGCGGGGGGTTTGGAGAGACCCAGTACTTC
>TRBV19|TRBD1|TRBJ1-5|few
CASSTTGRNQPQHF
TGTGCCAGTAGTACGACAGGGAGGAATCAGCCCCAGCATTTT
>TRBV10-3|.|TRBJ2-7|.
CAISDRGTYEQYF
TGTGCCATCAGTGATAGGGGCACCTACGAGCAGTACTTC
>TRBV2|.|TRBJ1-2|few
CASSEREGNYGYTF
TGTGCCAGCAGTGAGAGGGAAGGGAACTATGGCTACACCTTC
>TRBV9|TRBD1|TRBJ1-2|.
CASTVDRSNYGYTF
TGTGCCAGCACCGTGGACAGGTCTAACTATGGCTACACCTTC
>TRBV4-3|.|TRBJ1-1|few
CASSQSAGGTEAFF
TGCGCCAGCAGCCAGTCCGCCGGGGGGACTGAAGCTTTCTTT
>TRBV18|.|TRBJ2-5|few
CASSQGNVQETQYF
TGTGCCAGCTCACAGGGGAACGTCCAAGAGACCCAGTACTTC
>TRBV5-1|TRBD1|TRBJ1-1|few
CASSPGQGPNTEAFF
TGCGCCAGCAGCCCGGGACAGGGACCGAACACTGAAGCTTTCTTT
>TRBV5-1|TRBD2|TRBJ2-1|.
CASSGSSLAGLRSYNEQFF
TGCGCCAGCAGCGGGAGTAGTCTAGCGGGGCTGAGGTCCTACAATGAGCAGTTCTTC
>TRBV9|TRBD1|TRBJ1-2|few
CASSAAVPAGGAGGYTF
TGTGCCAGCAGCGCGGCGGTTCCGGCAGGGGGCGCGGGGGGCTACACCTTC
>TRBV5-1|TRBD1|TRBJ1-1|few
CASSLVTGQTEAFF
TGCGCCAGCAGCTTGGTGACAGGGCAAACTGAAGCTTTCTTT
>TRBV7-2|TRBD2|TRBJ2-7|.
CASSFDPTSVGRGQYF
TGTGCCAGCAGCTTTGATCCCACTAGCGTTGGCCGAGGGCAGTACTTC
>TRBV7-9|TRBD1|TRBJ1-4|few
CASSPGTVNEKLFF
TGTGCCAGCAGCCCCGGGACAGTTAATGAAAAACTGTTTTTT
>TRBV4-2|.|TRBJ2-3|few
CASSQEGGVMADTQYF
TGTGCCAGCAGCCAAGAAGGGGGGGTTATGGCAGATACGCAGTATTTT
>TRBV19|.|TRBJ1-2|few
CASRPTGTNYGYTF
TGTGCCAGTAGGCCGACAGGCACTAACTATGGCTACACCTTC
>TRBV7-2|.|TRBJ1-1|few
CASSFGGGLNTEAFF
TGTGCCAGCAGCTTCGGGGGAGGGTTGAACACTGAAGCTTTCTTT
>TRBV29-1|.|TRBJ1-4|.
CSVARAQGEKLFF
TGCAGCGTTGCCCGGGCGCAGGGCGAAAAACTGTTTTTT
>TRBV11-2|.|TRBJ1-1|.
CASSPGEGLKAFF
TGTGCCAGCAGCCCTGGGGAGGGACTAAAAGCTTTCTTT
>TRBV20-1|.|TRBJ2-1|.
CSANRDNEQFF
TGCAGTGCTAACAGAGACAATGAGCAGTTCTTC
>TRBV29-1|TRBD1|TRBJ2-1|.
CSVYRGWGQRNNEQFF
TGCAGCGTTTATAGGGGGTGGGGACAGCGGAACAATGAGCAGTTCTTC
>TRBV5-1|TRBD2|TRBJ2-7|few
CASSREGLELEQYF
TGCGCCAGCAGCCGGGAGGGCTTGGAACTTGAGCAGTACTTC
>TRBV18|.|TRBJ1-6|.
CASSPLGTPNSPLHF
TGTGCCAGCTCACCACTAGGGACTCCAAATTCACCCCTCCACTTT
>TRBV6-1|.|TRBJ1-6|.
CASCSSYNSPLHF
TGTGCCAGCTGTAGCTCCTATAATTCACCCCTCCACTTT
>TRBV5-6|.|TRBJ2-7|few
CASSLLPRGTYEQYF
TGTGCCAGCAGCTTGTTGCCACGGGGAACCTACGAGCAGTACTTC
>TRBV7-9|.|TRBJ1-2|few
CASSLRRVDGYTF
TGTGCCAGCAGCTTACGCAGGGTAGATGGCTACACCTTC
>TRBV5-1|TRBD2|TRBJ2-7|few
CASSLETSGGRLSYEQYF
TGCGCCAGCAGCTTGGAAACTAGCGGGGGGCGACTATCCTACGAGCAGTACTTC
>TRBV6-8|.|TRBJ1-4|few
CASSYPSTNEKLFF
TGTGCCAGCAGTTACCCGTCAACTAATGAAAAACTGTTTTTT
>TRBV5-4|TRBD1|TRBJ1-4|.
CASSQRTGGSEKLFF
TGTGCCAGCAGCCAAAGGACAGGGGGCAGTGAAAAACTGTTTTTT
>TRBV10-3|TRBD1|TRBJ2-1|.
CAITMTGSDEQFF
TGTGCCATCACCATGACAGGGAGCGATGAGCAGTTCTTC
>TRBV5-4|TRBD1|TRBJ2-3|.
CASSRPTGGEADTQYF
TGTGCCAGCAGCCGGCCTACAGGGGGCGAGGCAGATACGCAGTATTTT
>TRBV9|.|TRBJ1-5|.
CASSVDGQYNQPQHF
TGTGCCAGCAGCGTCGACGGACAGTACAATCAGCCCCAGCATTTT
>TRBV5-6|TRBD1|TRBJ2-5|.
CASSLRAGGWEETQYF
TGTGCCAGCAGCCTCCGAGCAGGGGGCTGGGAAGAGACCCAGTACTTC
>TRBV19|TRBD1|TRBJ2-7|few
CASSIPPDRAEQYF
TGTGCCAGTAGTATCCCCCCAGACAGGGCCGAGCAGTACTTC
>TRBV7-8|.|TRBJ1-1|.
CASSSGAGGGSWKTEAFF
TGTGCCAGCAGCTCCGGGGCGGGCGGGGGCTCGTGGAAAACTGAAGCTTTCTTT
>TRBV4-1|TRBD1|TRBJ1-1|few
CASSPALLAQGVGTEAFF
TGCGCCAGCAGTCCCGCCCTCCTTGCTCAGGGGGTGGGTACTGAAGCTTTCTTT
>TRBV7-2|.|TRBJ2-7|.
CASSLAGAAYEQYF
TGTGCCAGCAGTCTAGCAGGGGCAGCCTACGAGCAGTACTTC
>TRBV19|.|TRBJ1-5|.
CASSDRFRSQPQHF
TGTGCCAGTAGTGACAGGTTCCGCAGTCAGCCCCAGCATTTT
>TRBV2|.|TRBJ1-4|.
CASKKRGNEKLFF
TGTGCCAGCAAGAAAAGGGGGAATGAAAAACTGTTTTTT
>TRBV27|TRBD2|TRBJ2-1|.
CASSFRVAGGRRQFF
TGTGCCAGCAGTTTCCGGGTAGCGGGGGGGCGTCGGCAGTTCTTC
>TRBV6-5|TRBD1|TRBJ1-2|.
CASSPGGGNYGYTF
TGTGCCAGCAGCCCAGGGGGCGGCAACTATGGCTACACCTTC
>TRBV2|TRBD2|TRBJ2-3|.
CASRGTSGGERTQYF
TGTGCCAGCAGGGGGACTAGCGGGGGGGAGCGTACGCAGTATTTT